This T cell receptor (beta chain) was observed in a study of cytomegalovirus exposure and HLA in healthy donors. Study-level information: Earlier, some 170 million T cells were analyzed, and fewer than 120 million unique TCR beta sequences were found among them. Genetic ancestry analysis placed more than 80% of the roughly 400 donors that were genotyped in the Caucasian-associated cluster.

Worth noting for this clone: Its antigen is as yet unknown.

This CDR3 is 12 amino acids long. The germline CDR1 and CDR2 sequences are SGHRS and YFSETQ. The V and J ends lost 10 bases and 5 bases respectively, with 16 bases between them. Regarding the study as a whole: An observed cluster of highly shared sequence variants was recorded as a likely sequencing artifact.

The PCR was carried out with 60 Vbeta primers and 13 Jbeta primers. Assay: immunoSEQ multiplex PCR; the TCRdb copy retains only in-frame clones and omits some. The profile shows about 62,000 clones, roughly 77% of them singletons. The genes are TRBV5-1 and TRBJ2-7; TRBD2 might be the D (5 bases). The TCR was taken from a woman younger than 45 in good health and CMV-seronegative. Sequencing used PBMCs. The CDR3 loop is CASSSRVNEQYF. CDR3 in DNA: TGCGCCTCTTCTTCGCGGGTTAACGAGCAGTACTTC.